This T cell receptor (beta chain) was profiled in a study of blood T cell repertoires in COVID-19 (TCRdb year 2020). About the study as a whole: Samples from collaborators originated in the United States, Italy and Spain and spanned both the acute and convalescent phases of COVID-19. The material from the prospective study consisted of cDNA or gDNA derived from T cells, B-cell-depleted T cells, or PBMCs. The dataset comprised deeply sampled blood TCRbeta repertoires from subjects exposed to, actively infected with, or recovered from COVID-19. The repertoires were released in a freely available public database intended as a resource for research on the immune response to SARS-CoV-2. The samples were drawn from two sources: the first 160 participants of the ongoing ImmuneRACE study, and about 1,300 subjects contributed by 6 global collaborators. Sample metadata almost always included a de-identified subject ID, COVID-19 status, age in years and sex. HLA class I and class II types, where available, came from metadata supplied by the sample provider rather than from assay-based typing. Here is what the overall study found, with its caveats: How much clinical and demographic metadata was included differed by source and by participant, and the metadata was provided uncurated.

Collaborating institutions collected whole blood in K2EDTA tubes following their own protocols. For TCRbeta analysis, collaborator samples were shipped as frozen whole blood, as isolated PBMCs, or as DNA extracted from either sample type. Via the germline V gene, CDR1 is SGDLS and CDR2 YYNGEE. V and J lose 0 bases and 0 bases, and a span of 7 bases separates them. The CDR3, cysteine through phenylalanine, is 15 amino acids long. Only the CDR3 part of the read is kept: 45 bases, read in frame from the first base. TCRbeta CDR3 regions were amplified from genomic DNA by means of the immunoSEQ Assay, a bias-controlled multiplex PCR. As for the authors' bioinformatics: Nucleated cell counts per sample were estimated from amplification of reference gene primers within the assay. Sequence reads were collapsed and filtered to measure the absolute abundance of every unique TCRbeta CDR3 rearrangement. For each sample, productive Simpson clonality was calculated by taking the square root of Simpson's diversity index across productive rearrangements. The source is immuneACCESS, and TCRdb retained only in-frame sequences with V and J called. Part of the clones is not carried over; for the studies checked, unresolved V genes explain less than half of this, and the remainder is unexplained. The D gene and trimming were derived from the DNA, and the V and J assignments and clone size from that table. This sample is represented by 120,000 to 150,000 clones; roughly nine tenths of them were singletons. The ten largest clones take up about 1.6% of the sample.

Remarks on this clone: This receptor's antigen is unknown. Base qualities are missing; no much larger clone stands one base away. The same CDR3 also results from other DNA sequences found in this sample.

The TCR originated in a human donor in a cohort sampled during active COVID-19. This chain joins TRBV9 to TRBJ1-3, with the D gene call left open. What was sequenced was peripheral blood. The CDR3 protein sequence reads: CASSVEAFSGNTIYF. The sequence in DNA is TGTGCCAGCAGCGTAGAAGCTTTCTCTGGAAACACCATATATTTT.